The next 6 T cell receptor beta chains were all read from a single sample in a study of cytomegalovirus exposure and HLA in healthy donors. The PCR had 60 Vbeta and 13 Jbeta primers. Sequenced by immunoSEQ multiplex PCR; TCRdb stores in-frame clones only, minus some. The sample lists about 110,000 clones; roughly 82% were seen once. The sample comprised PBMCs. The receptors were sampled from a man between 45 and 60 years old in good health and CMV-seronegative.

The genes are TRBV5-5 and TRBJ2-1; TRBD1 matches 7 bases. The CDR3 sequence is 11 residues long. The V gene end was trimmed by 3 bases and the J gene end by 15 bases; junction bases not matched to a gene: 6. In germline, CDR1 is SGHKS, CDR2 YYEKEE (reference sequence). The CDR3 spells CASSSVTGTFF. The CDR3 DNA follows: TGTGCCAGCAGCTCCGTGACAGGGACGTTCTTC.

This chain joins TRBV5-1 and TRBJ2-5, with D possibly being TRBD2 (6 bases). Per the germline V gene, CDR1 is SGHRS and CDR2 is YFSETQ. The CDR3 is 16 residues long. The ends were cut back, 0 bases at V and 5 bases at J, with 17 bases in the middle. In nucleotides, the CDR3 is TGCGCCAGCAGCTTGGATTATCGCGGGGAAGGCGAGACCCAGTACTTC. This sequence encodes CASSLDYRGEGETQYF. Drawing the rest from reference TRBV5-1 and TRBJ2-5, the complete variable domain is KAGVTQTPRYLIKTRGQQVTLSCSPISGHRSVSWYQQTPGQGLQFLFEYFSETQRNKGNFPGRFSGRQFSNSRSEMNVSTLELGDSALYLCASSLDYRGEGETQYFGPGTRLLVL.

In this sample, this clone turned up once. J is TRBJ2-7 and V is TRBV4-1, with TRBD2 identical over 13 bases. V trimming: 2 bases; J trimming: 2 bases; junction bases outside the gene matches: 0. The CDR3 is made up of 15 amino acids. Germline lookup yields CDR1 MGHRA and CDR2 YSYEKL. The CDR3 coding sequence is TGCGCCAGCAGCCAAACTAGCGGGGGGGCCTACGAGCAGTACTTC. The encoded protein is CASSQTSGGAYEQYF.

The genes are TRBV7-9 and TRBJ2-7, with 7 bases lining up with TRBD2. The CDR3 loop spans 14 amino acids. J was trimmed by 4 bases and V by 5 bases; bases with no gene match: 8. Germline V gives CDR1 SEHNR, CDR2 FQNEAQ (reference sequence). CDR3 amino acids: CASSKSGIVYEQYF. The CDR3 nucleotides are TGTGCCAGCAGCAAAAGCGGGATCGTGTACGAGCAGTACTTC.

The chain joins TRBV12-5 to TRBJ1-4, with 8 positions matching TRBD1. CDR1 and CDR2 (germline): LGHNT, FRNRAP. J gave up 10 bases and V 4 bases, and 11 bases lay outside the gene matches. CDR3 length equals 15 residues. The CDR3 region is CASGSPDREVGKLFF. CDR3 DNA sequence: TGTGCTAGTGGTTCGCCGGACAGGGAGGTCGGAAAACTGTTTTTT.

This clone was counted a few times. The chain is built from TRBV29-1 and TRBJ2-1; 11 positions agree with TRBD1. With 6 bases clipped from V and 7 bases from J, the junction kept 5 bases outside the gene matches. Per the germline V gene, CDR1 is SQVTM and CDR2 is ANQGSEA. This CDR3 comprises 13 residues. DNA of the CDR3: TGCAGCGTCGGACAGGGGGCTTGGAATGAGCAGTTCTTC. This codes for CSVGQGAWNEQFF.